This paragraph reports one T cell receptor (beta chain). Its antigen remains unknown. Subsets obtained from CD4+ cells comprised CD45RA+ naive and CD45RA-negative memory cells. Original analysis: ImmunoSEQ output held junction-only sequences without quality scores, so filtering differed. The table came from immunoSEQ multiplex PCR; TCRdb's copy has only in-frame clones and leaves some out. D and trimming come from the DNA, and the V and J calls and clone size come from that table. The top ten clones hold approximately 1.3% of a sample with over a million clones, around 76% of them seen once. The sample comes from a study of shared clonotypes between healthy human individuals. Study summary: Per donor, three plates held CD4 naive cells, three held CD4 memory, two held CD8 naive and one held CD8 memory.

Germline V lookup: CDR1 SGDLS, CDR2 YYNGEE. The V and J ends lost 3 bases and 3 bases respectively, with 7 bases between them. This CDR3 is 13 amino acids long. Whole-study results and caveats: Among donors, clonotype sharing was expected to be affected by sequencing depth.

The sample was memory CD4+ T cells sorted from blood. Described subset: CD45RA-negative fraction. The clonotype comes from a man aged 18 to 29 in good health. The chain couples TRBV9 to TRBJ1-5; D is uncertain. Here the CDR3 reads CASSAPINQPQHF. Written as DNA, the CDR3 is TGTGCCAGCAGCGCCCCTATCAATCAGCCCCAGCATTTT. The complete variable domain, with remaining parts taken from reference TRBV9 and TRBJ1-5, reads DSGVTQTPKHLITATGQRVTLRCSPRSGDLSVYWYQQSLDQGLQFLIQYYNGEERAKGNILERFSAQQFPDLHSELNLSSLELGDSALYFCASSAPINQPQHFGDGTRLSIL.